This passage covers 13 T cell receptor beta chains from one sample sequenced in a study of tissue T cells after allogeneic stem cell transplantation. Sequencing was performed with immunoSEQ multiplex PCR; in TCRdb, only in-frame clones are kept and a portion is missing. This sample has 25,000 to 35,000 clones, with roughly 85% found just once. Specimen: blood, collected before transplantation. These receptors all come from a woman aged 18 to 55 who later had graft-versus-host disease after an allogeneic stem cell transplant.

The chain has TRBV4-2 and TRBJ1-1; 7 bases align to TRBD1. Germline values: CDR1 LGHNA, CDR2 YNFKEQ. The CDR3 spans 13 residues. After removal of 6 bases from V and 4 bases from J, the junction contained 5 bases not matched to a gene. The CDR3 DNA reads as TGTGCCAGCAGTACAGGGGTGGGCACTGAAGCTTTCTTT. Translation: CASSTGVGTEAFF.

Of note for this clone: Other DNA sequences in the same sample also yield this CDR3. The genes are TRBV30 and TRBJ2-7, with D possibly matching TRBD2 (5 bases). There are 12 residues in the CDR3. Looked up from germline, CDR1 is GTSNPN and CDR2 is SVGIG (reference sequence). Trimming took off 0 bases at V and 2 bases at J, with 5 bases between the two ends. The CDR3 DNA sequence: TGTGCCTGGAGTGTCGGGGCCTACGAGCAGTACTTC. Translation: CAWSVGAYEQYF.

The CDR3: CASSQGARLATNTGELFF. DNA of the CDR3: TGCGCCAGCAGCCAAGGTGCTCGCCTAGCTACGAACACCGGGGAGCTGTTTTTT. The J gene is TRBJ2-2, the V gene TRBV4-1; D is perhaps TRBD2 (5 bases). Per germline, CDR1 MGHRA and CDR2 YSYEKL. The CDR3 totals 18 residues. The V and J ends lost 1 base and 0 bases respectively, with 15 bases between them.

The CDR3, as DNA: TGCGCCAGCAGCCAAGGACCGGTAGGAGGGTACACTGAAGCTTTCTTT. Translated, it gives CASSQGPVGGYTEAFF. The rearrangement uses TRBV4-1 and TRBJ1-1; D gene ambiguous. The CDR3 consists of 16 residues. Germline V gene lookup returns CDR1 MGHRA and CDR2 YSYEKL. The germline V and J ends were trimmed by 1 base and 3 bases, with 15 bases remaining between them.

The CDR3 reads CASSTDVFFRGYTF. The CDR3 bases are TGTGCCAGCAGCACGGACGTCTTTTTCAGGGGCTACACCTTC. This chain connects TRBV21-1 to TRBJ1-2. TRBV21-1 is a known pseudogene. The CDR3 consists of 14 residues.

CDR3 in amino acids: CASSVAPTGGDGGYTF. Written as DNA, the CDR3 is TGCGCCAGCAGCGTGGCTCCGACAGGGGGGGACGGTGGCTACACCTTC. The chain links TRBV5-1 to TRBJ1-2; 9 bases agree with TRBD1. Germline trimming cut 4 bases from V and 7 bases from J; bases unmatched to any gene: 14. The CDR3 is made up of 16 amino acids. Per the germline V gene, CDR1 is SGHRS and CDR2 is YFSETQ.

The genes are TRBV30 and TRBJ2-7; possibly TRBD1 or TRBD2 for D (5 bases each). The CDR3 sequence is 14 residues long. Trimming removed 3 bases from V and 0 bases from J, with 12 bases in between. The germline gives CDR1 GTSNPN, CDR2 SVGIG (reference sequence). CDR3 region: CAWRRGVNSYEQYF. The CDR3, as DNA: TGTGCCTGGAGAAGAGGGGTCAACTCCTACGAGCAGTACTTC.

The chain has TRBV28 and TRBJ1-1; perhaps TRBD1 as D (5 bases). This CDR3 spans 11 amino acids. Germline CDR1 MDHEN, CDR2 SYDVKM. The ends were cut back, 5 bases at V and 7 bases at J, with 8 bases in the middle. In DNA, the CDR3 is TGTGCCAGCAGTCTCAGGGTTGAAGCTTTCTTT. Its protein is CASSLRVEAFF.

The chain couples TRBV20-1 to TRBJ1-5; the D gene is possibly TRBD1 (5 bases). Germline CDR1 reads DFQATT; CDR2 reads SNEGSKA (reference sequence). CDR3 length: 16 amino acids. V dropped 3 bases and J dropped 0 bases, with 15 bases sitting between them. The CDR3 sequence: CSASEAGTYSNQPQHF. In nucleotides, the CDR3 is TGCAGTGCTAGTGAGGCAGGGACTTATAGCAATCAGCCCCAGCATTTT.

The chain couples TRBV7-8 to TRBJ2-1, with 9 bases identical to TRBD2. Germline V gene lookup returns CDR1 SGHVS and CDR2 FQNEAQ. The CDR3 consists of 17 residues. The ends lost 4 bases at V and 3 bases at J; junction bases unmatched: 10. The CDR3 nucleotides read TGTGCCAGCAGCTCCCCAGCTATAGCGGGAGTCTACAATGAGCAGTTCTTC. This translates into CASSSPAIAGVYNEQFF.

The chain is built from TRBV10-3 and TRBJ1-6; D is unresolved. V shed 7 bases and J shed 7 bases, with 11 bases lying between them. The CDR3 consists of 13 residues. CDR1 ENHRY and CDR2 SYGVKD come from the germline V gene. The CDR3 DNA sequence: TGTGCCATCAACCCAGGTCCGAATTCACCCCTCCACTTT. This sequence encodes CAINPGPNSPLHF.

This clone was picked up one time. The chain's CDR3 is CSVETQGLDYGYTF. Here the CDR3 DNA reads TGCAGCGTTGAGACGCAGGGGTTAGACTATGGCTACACCTTC. The V and J genes are TRBV29-1 and TRBJ1-2; perhaps TRBD1 as D (6 bases). The length of the CDR3 is 14 residues. V was cut by 3 bases and J by 3 bases, with 14 bases left in between. Germline loops: CDR1 SQVTM, CDR2 ANQGSEA.

The chain has TRBV5-1 and TRBJ1-1; possibly TRBD1 for D (5 bases). CDR1 is SGHRS and CDR2 is YFSETQ in the germline V gene. The CDR3 totals 14 residues. V was trimmed by 5 bases and J by 0 bases, leaving 11 bases between them. CDR3 sequence reads: CASSSGPMNTEAFF. In DNA form, the CDR3 reads TGCGCCAGCAGTTCAGGGCCCATGAACACTGAAGCTTTCTTT.